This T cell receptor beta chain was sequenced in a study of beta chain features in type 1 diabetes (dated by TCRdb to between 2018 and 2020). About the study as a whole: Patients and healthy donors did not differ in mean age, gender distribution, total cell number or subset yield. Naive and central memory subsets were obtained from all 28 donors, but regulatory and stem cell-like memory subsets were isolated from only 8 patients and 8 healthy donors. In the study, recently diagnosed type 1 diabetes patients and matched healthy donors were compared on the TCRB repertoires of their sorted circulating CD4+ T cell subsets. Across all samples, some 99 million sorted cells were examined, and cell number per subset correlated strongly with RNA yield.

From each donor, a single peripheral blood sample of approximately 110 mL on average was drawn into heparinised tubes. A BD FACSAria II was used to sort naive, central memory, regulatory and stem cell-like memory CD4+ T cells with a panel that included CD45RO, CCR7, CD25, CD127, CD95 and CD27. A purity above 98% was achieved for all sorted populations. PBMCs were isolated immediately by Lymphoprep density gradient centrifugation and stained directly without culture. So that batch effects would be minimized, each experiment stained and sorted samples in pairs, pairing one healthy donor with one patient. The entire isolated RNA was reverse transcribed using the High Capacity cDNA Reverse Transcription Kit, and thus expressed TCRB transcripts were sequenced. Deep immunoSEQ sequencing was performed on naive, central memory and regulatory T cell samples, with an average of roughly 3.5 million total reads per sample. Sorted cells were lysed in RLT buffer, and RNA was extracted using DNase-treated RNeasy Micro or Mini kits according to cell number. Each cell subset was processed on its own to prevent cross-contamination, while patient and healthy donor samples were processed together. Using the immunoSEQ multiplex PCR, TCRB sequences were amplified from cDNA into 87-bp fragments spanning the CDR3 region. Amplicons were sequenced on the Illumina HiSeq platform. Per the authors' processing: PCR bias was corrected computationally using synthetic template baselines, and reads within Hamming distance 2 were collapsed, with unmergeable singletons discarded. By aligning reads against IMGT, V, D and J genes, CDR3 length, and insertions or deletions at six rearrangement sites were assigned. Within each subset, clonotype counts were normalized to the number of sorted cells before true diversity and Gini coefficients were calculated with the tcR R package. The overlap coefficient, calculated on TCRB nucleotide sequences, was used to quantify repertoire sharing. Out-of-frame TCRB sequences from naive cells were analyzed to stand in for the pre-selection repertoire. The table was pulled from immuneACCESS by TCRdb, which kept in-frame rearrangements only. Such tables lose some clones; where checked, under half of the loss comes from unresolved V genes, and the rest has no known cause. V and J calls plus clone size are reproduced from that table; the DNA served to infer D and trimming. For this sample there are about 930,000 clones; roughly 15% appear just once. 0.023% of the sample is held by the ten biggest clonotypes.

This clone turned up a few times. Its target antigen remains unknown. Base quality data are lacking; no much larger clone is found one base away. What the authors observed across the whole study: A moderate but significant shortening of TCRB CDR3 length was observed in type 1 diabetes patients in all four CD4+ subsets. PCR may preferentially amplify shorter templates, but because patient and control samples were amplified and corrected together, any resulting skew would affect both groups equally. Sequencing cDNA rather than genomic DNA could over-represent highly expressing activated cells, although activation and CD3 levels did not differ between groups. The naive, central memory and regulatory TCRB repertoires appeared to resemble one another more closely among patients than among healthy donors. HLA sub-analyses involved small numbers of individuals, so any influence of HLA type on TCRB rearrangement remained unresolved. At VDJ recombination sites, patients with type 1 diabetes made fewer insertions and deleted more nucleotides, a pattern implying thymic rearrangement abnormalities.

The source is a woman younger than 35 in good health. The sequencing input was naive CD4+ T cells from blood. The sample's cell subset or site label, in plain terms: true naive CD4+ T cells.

The sequenced DNA: TGTGCCAGCAGCCAACCAACGGAGGGCGAGCAGTACTTC. This sequence encodes CASSQPTEGEQYF. The rearranged chain carries TRBV4-2 and TRBJ2-7; matching of 6 bases hints at TRBD2 as the D gene. Cut back by 2 bases and 6 bases, the V and J ends lie 11 bases apart. CDR1 and CDR2 are read off the germline V gene as LGHNA and YNFKEQ. From the cysteine up to the phenylalanine, the CDR3 has a length of 13 residues. Only CDR3 DNA is held: 39 bases, read in frame from base 1.